The 30 T cell receptor beta chains below come from one sample, sequenced in a study of blood T cell repertoires in COVID-19. Clones were sequenced by immunoSEQ multiplex PCR, and TCRdb holds only the in-frame ones, with some missing. The profile shows 7,500 to 10,000 clones, roughly 90% of them singletons. The sample taken for sequencing was peripheral blood. The receptors derive from a man between 60 and 75 years old with acute or convalescent COVID-19.

The rearrangement links TRBV5-1 to TRBJ2-5, with 8 nucleotides matching TRBD1. Per the germline V gene, CDR1 is SGHRS and CDR2 is YFSETQ. The CDR3 extends over 16 amino acids. V lost 0 bases to trimming and J lost 2 bases; unmatched junction nucleotides: 6. The CDR3 is CASSLGQGKEQETQYF. The CDR3 DNA sequence: TGCGCCAGCAGCTTGGGACAGGGGAAGGAACAAGAGACCCAGTACTTC.

This clone was observed a single time. The rearrangement joins TRBV5-1 to TRBJ1-1; 8 bases are shared with TRBD1. The CDR3 is made up of 14 amino acids. Trimming took 2 bases from V and 5 from J; bases not matched to a gene: 5. CDR1 and CDR2 from the germline V gene are SGHRS and YFSETQ. CDR3 sequence (DNA): TGCGCCAGCAGCTTAACAGGGGGGGATACTGAAGCTTTCTTT. Protein sequence: CASSLTGGDTEAFF.

V and J are TRBV19 and TRBJ1-2; 11 bases agree with TRBD1. The V segment lost 7 bases and the J segment 4 bases; nucleotides outside the gene matches: 8. This CDR3 has 15 residues. The germline V gene has CDR1 LNHDA and CDR2 SQIVND (reference sequence). CDR3 in DNA: TGTGCCAGTACCCTCCGGGACAGGGGGATCTATGGCTACACCTTC. It encodes CASTLRDRGIYGYTF.

The chain combines TRBV3-1 (or the pseudogene TRBV3-2) with TRBJ1-6; maybe TRBD1 (5 bases). Looked up from germline, CDR1 is LGHDT and CDR2 is YNNKEL (reference sequence). V was clipped by 3 bases and J by 10 bases, with 10 bases between them. This CDR3 has 13 residues. CDR3 nucleotide sequence: TGTGCCAGCAGCCAGTCGGGGGACTCACCCCTCCACTTT. Its protein product is CASSQSGDSPLHF.

V and J are TRBV14 and TRBJ2-5, with TRBD1 matching 7 bases. CDR1 and CDR2 (germline): SGHDN, FVKESK. The junction had 11 bases not matched to a gene; V was cut back by 4 bases and J by 6 bases. This CDR3 is 15 amino acids long. CDR3 amino acids: CASSREGGWGKTQYF. CDR3 nucleotide sequence: TGTGCCAGCAGCCGTGAAGGGGGCTGGGGAAAGACCCAGTACTTC.

The chain has TRBV30 and TRBJ2-7, with D possibly matching TRBD1 (5 bases). Germline CDR1 and CDR2: GTSNPN and SVGIG (reference sequence). V lost 5 bases and J 2 bases, leaving 10 bases between the germline ends. CDR3 length equals 12 residues. The CDR3 loop reads CAWVLGPYEQYF. The CDR3 DNA reads as TGTGCCTGGGTTCTGGGGCCCTACGAGCAGTACTTC.

The chain is built from TRBV20-1 and TRBJ1-1; no firm D call. The CDR3 has 11 residues. Germline V lookup: CDR1 DFQATT, CDR2 SNEGSKA (reference sequence). CDR3 amino acids: CVTDSTAEAFF. The CDR3, as DNA: TGCGTCACGGACTCCACGGCTGAAGCTTTCTTT.

This clone was detected once. J is TRBJ2-4 and V is TRBV19; maybe TRBD1 (6 bases). There are 16 residues in the CDR3. The V and J ends lost 7 bases and 0 bases respectively, with 16 bases between them. Germline V gene data show CDR1 as LNHDA and CDR2 as SQIVND (reference sequence). The DNA for the CDR3 is TGTGCCAGTACCCCAGGTGGACAGCTAGCCAAAAACATTCAGTACTTC. Amino acids: CASTPGGQLAKNIQYF.

This chain links TRBV27 with TRBJ1-6; possibly TRBD1 for D (5 bases). The V and J ends lost 7 bases and 7 bases respectively, with 20 bases between them. The germline CDR1 and CDR2 sequences are MNHEY and SMNVEV (reference sequence). The CDR3 loop spans 16 amino acids. Here the CDR3 DNA reads TGTGCCAGCAACGTTATGTGGGGGGTTCGGAATTCACCCCTCCACTTT. Translating it yields CASNVMWGVRNSPLHF.

This clone was seen more than once but under ten times. The J gene is TRBJ2-3, the V gene TRBV27, with TRBD2 as a possible D gene (6 bases). Germline values: CDR1 MNHEY, CDR2 SMNVEV (reference sequence). Between the trimmed V and J ends, which lost 8 bases and 11 bases, there was a span of 17 bases. The CDR3 is made up of 12 amino acids. The CDR3 spells CASHEPAGEQYF. As DNA, the CDR3 is TGTGCCAGCCACGAACCAGCGGGCGAGCAGTATTTT.

The chain carries TRBV27 and TRBJ1-2; 12 nucleotides align to TRBD1. V lost 5 bases, J lost 4 bases, and 11 bases stayed unmatched. Per the germline V gene, CDR1 is MNHEY and CDR2 is SMNVEV (reference sequence). The CDR3 extends over 17 amino acids. Here the CDR3 DNA reads TGTGCCAGCAGTACCCGGGACAGGGGGCGCGAGGGCTATGGCTACACCTTC. This codes for CASSTRDRGREGYGYTF.

The chain is built from TRBV2 and TRBJ2-3; 13 bases are a match to TRBD2. The CDR3 loop spans 15 amino acids. After removal of 4 bases from V and 4 bases from J, the junction contained 2 bases not matched to a gene. CDR1 and CDR2 (germline): SNHLY, FYNNEI. The CDR3 DNA sequence: TGTGCCAGCAGTGTGGGACTAGCGGGACCAGATACGCAGTATTTT. Translation: CASSVGLAGPDTQYF.

This rearrangement joins TRBV6-6 to TRBJ1-5, with TRBD1 matching over 9 bases. The V gene end was trimmed by 0 bases and the J gene end by 5 bases; junction bases not matched to a gene: 2. From germline, CDR1 is MNHNY and CDR2 SVGAGI (reference sequence). The CDR3 runs 15 residues. The CDR3 DNA reads as TGTGCCAGCAGTTACTCTGGGACAGGGTATCAGCCCCAGCATTTT. It encodes CASSYSGTGYQPQHF.

The chain links TRBV6-5 to TRBJ1-5, with no clear D. V was clipped by 7 bases and J by 0 bases, with 7 bases between them. Germline lookup yields CDR1 MNHEY and CDR2 SVGAGI. The CDR3 is 13 amino acids. As DNA, the CDR3 is TGTGCCAGCATGTCCCTTAGCAATCAGCCCCAGCATTTT. Translated, it gives CASMSLSNQPQHF.

The genes are TRBV7-9 and TRBJ2-6, with D perhaps TRBD2 (7 bases). The V and J ends lost 5 bases and 2 bases respectively, with 13 bases between them. Germline V gene lookup returns CDR1 SEHNR and CDR2 FQNEAQ (reference sequence). The CDR3 contains 16 residues. The DNA for the CDR3 is TGTGCCAGCAGCCGACCGGGGGGCACTGGGGCCAACGTCCTGACTTTC. Protein: CASSRPGGTGANVLTF. Using reference TRBV7-9 and TRBJ2-6 for the parts outside the CDR3, the full variable domain is DTGVSQNPRHKITKRGQNVTFRCDPISEHNRLYWYRQTLGQGPEFLTYFQNEAQLEKSRLLSDRFSAERPKGSFSTLEIQRTEQGDSAMYLCASSRPGGTGANVLTFGAGSRLTVL.

This rearrangement joins TRBV6-5 to TRBJ1-2; maybe TRBD1 (6 bases). V lost 7 bases to trimming and J lost 8 bases, with 14 bases between them. The CDR3 contains 12 residues. Per the germline V gene, CDR1 is MNHEY and CDR2 is SVGAGI. The CDR3 protein is CASMGTPNGYTF. CDR3 in DNA: TGTGCCAGCATGGGGACACCCAACGGCTACACCTTC.

V and J are TRBV7-2 and TRBJ2-3, with no clear D. The CDR3 extends over 13 amino acids. Per the germline V gene, CDR1 is SGHTA and CDR2 is FQGNSA. V lost 5 bases and J lost 5, with 11 bases in between. CDR3 coding DNA: TGTGCCAGCAGCGTCCCTGGAGAAGATACGCAGTATTTT. It yields the protein CASSVPGEDTQYF.

V usage is TRBV7-9 and J usage is TRBJ1-1; 10 bases line up with TRBD1. CDR1 SEHNR and CDR2 FQNEAQ come from the germline V gene (reference sequence). V shed 3 bases, J shed 10 bases, and the junction held 5 bases outside the gene matches. CDR3 length: 13 amino acids. This chain's CDR3 is CASSFEGTGVAFF. CDR3 in DNA: TGTGCCAGCAGCTTTGAGGGGACAGGGGTAGCTTTCTTT. Full variable domain (rest looked up from reference TRBV7-9 and TRBJ1-1): DTGVSQNPRHKITKRGQNVTFRCDPISEHNRLYWYRQTLGQGPEFLTYFQNEAQLEKSRLLSDRFSAERPKGSFSTLEIQRTEQGDSAMYLCASSFEGTGVAFFGQGTRLTVV.

The gene calls are TRBV20-1 and TRBJ1-4, with D tentatively TRBD1 (5 bases). The germline V and J ends were trimmed by 3 bases and 0 bases, with 11 bases remaining between them. This CDR3 is built from 15 residues. Germline values: CDR1 DFQATT, CDR2 SNEGSKA (reference sequence). CDR3 sequence reads: CSASRGTSTNEKLFF. CDR3 DNA sequence: TGCAGTGCTAGTAGGGGTACCTCAACTAATGAAAAACTGTTTTTT.

V gene TRBV2 combines with J gene TRBJ2-1; 11 nucleotides match TRBD1. With V trimmed by 5 bases and J by 1 base, 4 bases remained unmatched. This CDR3 contains 16 residues. The V gene's germline CDR1 is SNHLY and CDR2 FYNNEI. The CDR3 sequence is CASSTRDRGSYNEQFF. CDR3 coding DNA: TGTGCCAGCAGTACCCGGGACAGGGGGTCCTACAATGAGCAGTTCTTC.

The chain recombines TRBV24-1 with TRBJ1-1; no clear D gene. Germline V CDR1 and CDR2: KGHDR, SFDVKD. The length of the CDR3 is 15 residues. V lost 4 bases and J 2 bases, leaving 13 bases between the germline ends. The CDR3 here is CATSEAPPINTEAFF. DNA for the CDR3: TGTGCCACCAGTGAAGCTCCCCCCATTAACACTGAAGCTTTCTTT.

The J gene is TRBJ1-4, the V gene TRBV5-3; TRBD1 matches 8 bases. TRBV5-3 is filed as an ORF, its function uncertain. V shed 4 bases, J shed 8 bases, and the junction held 7 bases outside the gene matches. This CDR3 is built from 14 residues. CDR3 DNA: TGTGCCAGAAGCCCCAGGGGGCTTTTGGAAAAACTGTTTTTT. Protein product: CARSPRGLLEKLFF.

The V gene is TRBV11-2, the J gene TRBJ2-1; D possibly corresponds to TRBD2 (5 bases). Germline V gives CDR1 SGHAT, CDR2 FQNNGV. This CDR3 region has 15 residues. The V end was cut by 5 bases, the J end by 8 bases, with 19 bases between. For the CDR3, the DNA is TGTGCCAGCAGCAAAGGACTCGGAGAGTCCTATGAGCAGTTCTTC. This translates into CASSKGLGESYEQFF. Supplemented by reference TRBV11-2 and TRBJ2-1, the full variable domain reads EAGVAQSPRYKIIEKRQSVAFWCNPISGHATLYWYQQILGQGPKLLIQFQNNGVVDDSQLPKDRFSAERLKGVDSTLKIQPAKLEDSAVYLCASSKGLGESYEQFFGPGTRLTVL.

The chain links TRBV28 to TRBJ1-1, with a weak D call TRBD1 (6 bases). V was trimmed by 11 bases and J by 0 bases, leaving 13 bases between them. CDR3 length: 13 residues. Germline loops: CDR1 MDHEN, CDR2 SYDVKM. The CDR3: CAAGVDMNTEAFF. Here the CDR3 DNA reads TGTGCCGCAGGGGTCGACATGAACACTGAAGCTTTCTTT.

The rearrangement links TRBV3-1 (or the pseudogene TRBV3-2) to TRBJ2-1, with a tentative D call TRBD1 (6 bases). V lost 1 base and J lost 6, with 13 bases in between. CDR1 LGHDT and CDR2 YNNKEL come from the germline V gene (reference sequence). The length of the CDR3 is 15 residues. CDR3 DNA sequence: TGTGCCAGCAGCCAAGTAACAGGGTTGGGCAATGAGCAGTTCTTC. This gives the protein CASSQVTGLGNEQFF.

The chain links TRBV9 to TRBJ1-1, with D unresolved. From germline, CDR1 is SGDLS and CDR2 YYNGEE. V lost 0 bases and J 3 bases, leaving 12 bases between the germline ends. The CDR3 length is 15 residues. This CDR3 is CASSVAASAHTEAFF. DNA for the CDR3: TGTGCCAGCAGCGTAGCTGCCAGCGCACACACTGAAGCTTTCTTT.

This rearrangement joins TRBV19 to TRBJ2-1, with 9 positions matching TRBD2. The CDR3 covers 17 residues. V dropped 5 bases and J dropped 9; count of bases not matched to a gene: 17. In germline, CDR1 is LNHDA, CDR2 SQIVND (reference sequence). The chain's CDR3 is CASSALTSGTRGSEQFF. For the CDR3, the DNA is TGTGCCAGTAGTGCCCTGACTAGCGGCACGAGAGGGTCTGAGCAGTTCTTC.

V is TRBV11-3 and J is TRBJ2-1; possible D gene TRBD1, 5 bases. This CDR3 contains 14 residues. V lost 5 bases and J 8 bases, leaving 16 bases between the germline ends. Germline V gene data show CDR1 as SGHNT and CDR2 as YENEEA. CDR3 residues: CASSQRDSADEQFF. The CDR3 coding sequence is TGTGCCAGCAGCCAGCGAGACAGCGCTGATGAGCAGTTCTTC.

V gene TRBV3-1 (or the pseudogene TRBV3-2) combines with J gene TRBJ2-7; possible D gene TRBD2, 8 bases. Trimming pared 1 base from V and 13 bases from J, leaving 17 bases between. CDR3 length: 13 residues. CDR1 LGHDT and CDR2 YNNKEL come from the germline V gene (reference sequence). The CDR3: CASSQGDSGSLYF. DNA for the CDR3: TGTGCCAGCAGCCAAGGGGACAGCGGGAGTTTATACTTC.

The V gene is TRBV4-2, the J gene TRBJ2-1; TRBD1 agrees at 9 bases. CDR1 is LGHNA, CDR2 YNFKEQ, per germline. The CDR3 is 16 residues long. V was clipped by 4 bases and J by 4 bases; unmatched bases: 8. The CDR3 region has the DNA TGTGCCAGCAGCCCCCAAGGACAGGGGAAATACAATGAGCAGTTCTTC. Translating it yields CASSPQGQGKYNEQFF.